Below, 21 T cell receptor beta chains from the same sample are listed, as sequenced in a study of siplizumab effects on memory and regulatory T cells (dated by TCRdb to between 2017 and 2020). Library prep was done by the immunoSEQ multiplex PCR assay. TCRdb provides this immuneACCESS table in a form limited to in-frame rearrangements. Some clones are lacking; in checked studies, under half of them reflect an unresolved V gene, and why the rest are absent is not known. The sample profile shows around 100,000 clones; roughly 93% of them were found once. The ten most abundant clones make up about 0.62% of the sample. Sequenced input: Tregs sorted from blood. The receptors were gathered from a human donor in good health.

The chain is built from TRBV12-2 and TRBJ1-1; the table's D call, TRBD1, has no DNA check behind it. TRBV12-2 is described as a pseudogene. CDR3 length: 16 amino acids. The CDR3 is CASRSKKARGNTEAFF. CDR3 sequence (DNA): TGTGCAAGTCGCTCCAAAAAGGCCAGGGGGAACACTGAAGCTTTCTTT.

This clone was seen once. The chain uses TRBV15 and TRBJ1-6; D unclear. V dropped 1 base and J dropped 7 bases, with 20 bases sitting between them. Germline V gives CDR1 LNHNV, CDR2 YYDKDF (reference sequence). The CDR3 contains 18 residues. CDR3 nucleotides: TGTGCCACCAGCAGAGTTAAGCAGTCCTCCTTCGAGAATTCACCCCTCCACTTT. This encodes CATSRVKQSSFENSPLHF.

The V and J genes are TRBV19 and TRBJ1-3, with unresolved D. CDR3 length equals 13 residues. Germline V gene lookup returns CDR1 LNHDA and CDR2 SQIVND (reference sequence). V lost 5 bases, J lost 0 bases, and 5 bases lay in between. The CDR3 reads CASSSSSGNTIYF. The DNA of the CDR3 is TGTGCCAGTAGTTCCAGCTCTGGAAACACCATATATTTT. The complete variable domain, with remaining parts taken from reference TRBV19 and TRBJ1-3, reads DGGITQSPKYLFRKEGQNVTLSCEQNLNHDAMYWYRQDPGQGLRLIYYSQIVNDFQKGDIAEGYSVSREKKESFPLTVTSAQKNPTAFYLCASSSSSGNTIYFGEGSWLTVV.

The chain couples TRBV19 to TRBJ2-3; 7 bases align to TRBD1. The CDR3 extends over 18 amino acids. From germline, CDR1 is LNHDA and CDR2 SQIVND (reference sequence). V was clipped by 0 bases and J by 2 bases; unmatched bases: 11. The CDR3 reads CASSIDGLRTGPTDTQYF. The CDR3 nucleotides are TGTGCCAGTAGTATAGACGGCCTTCGGACAGGACCCACAGATACGCAGTATTTT.

V usage is TRBV19 and J usage is TRBJ2-1; 12 nucleotides agree with TRBD2. The CDR3 sequence is 15 residues long. Germline V gene lookup returns CDR1 LNHDA and CDR2 SQIVND (reference sequence). After removal of 6 bases from V and 4 bases from J, the junction contained 4 bases not matched to a gene. The CDR3 DNA is TGTGCCAGTAGGGCTGGACTAGCGGGATACAATGAGCAGTTCTTC. It specifies CASRAGLAGYNEQFF.

The rearrangement links TRBV7-8 to TRBJ1-1; D is uncertain. CDR1 is SGHVS and CDR2 is FQNEAQ in the germline V gene. The CDR3 totals 14 residues. V lost 2 bases and J 4 bases, leaving 11 bases between the germline ends. The CDR3 here is CASSLRLGLTEAFF. The CDR3 region has the DNA TGTGCCAGCAGCTTACGGTTAGGGCTCACTGAAGCTTTCTTT.

J is TRBJ2-2 and V is TRBV7-9; D tentatively fits TRBD1 or TRBD2 (5 bases each). CDR3 length equals 13 residues. Germline CDR1 reads SEHNR; CDR2 reads FQNEAQ (reference sequence). V was clipped by 4 bases and J by 6 bases, with 9 bases between them. The CDR3 protein is CASSSGRAGELFF. CDR3 nucleotides: TGTGCCAGCAGCTCAGGGCGGGCCGGGGAGCTGTTTTTT. Supplemented by reference TRBV7-9 and TRBJ2-2, the full variable domain reads DTGVSQNPRHKITKRGQNVTFRCDPISEHNRLYWYRQTLGQGPEFLTYFQNEAQLEKSRLLSDRFSAERPKGSFSTLEIQRTEQGDSAMYLCASSSGRAGELFFGEGSRLTVL.

The rearrangement joins TRBV29-1 to TRBJ2-1; possible D gene TRBD2, 6 bases. CDR1 is SQVTM and CDR2 is ANQGSEA in the germline V gene. V was trimmed by 6 bases and J by 9 bases, leaving 15 bases between them. There are 12 residues in the CDR3. CDR3 in amino acids: CSVGDPGSEQFF. In nucleotides, the CDR3 is TGCAGCGTCGGGGACCCCGGGAGTGAGCAGTTCTTC.

The rearrangement uses TRBV19 and TRBJ2-2, with 10 bases matching TRBD2. Germline-derived CDR1 and CDR2 are LNHDA and SQIVND (reference sequence). The CDR3 spans 15 residues. The V segment lost 5 bases and the J segment 7 bases; nucleotides outside the gene matches: 7. The CDR3 here is CASSPAGGPGGELFF. The CDR3 nucleotides are TGTGCCAGTAGTCCAGCGGGAGGGCCCGGCGGGGAGCTGTTTTTT.

The chain carries TRBV7-8 and TRBJ2-5; perhaps TRBD1 as D (6 bases). In germline, CDR1 is SGHVS, CDR2 FQNEAQ. CDR3 size: 14 residues. Deletions cut 3 bases from V and 1 base from J, with 9 bases between. CDR3 nucleotides: TGTGCCAGCAGCTTGGGGACACTCCAAGAGACCCAGTACTTC. Translation: CASSLGTLQETQYF.

The genes are TRBV5-1 and TRBJ2-1; the D gene is possibly TRBD1 (6 bases). The CDR3 is 14 amino acids. Trimming took off 2 bases at V and 5 bases at J, with 11 bases between the two ends. CDR1 and CDR2 from the germline V gene are SGHRS and YFSETQ. The CDR3 sequence is CASSLWGPDNEQFF. CDR3 sequence (DNA): TGCGCCAGCAGCTTATGGGGGCCCGACAATGAGCAGTTCTTC.

The chain employs TRBV18 and TRBJ1-4; D is perhaps TRBD1 (6 bases). Trimming cost V 4 bases and J 3 bases, with 12 bases left between them. Germline V gene lookup returns CDR1 KGHSH and CDR2 LQKENI. This CDR3 is built from 15 residues. The CDR3 spells CASSLTGRANEKLFF. CDR3 in DNA: TGTGCCAGCTCACTGACAGGTCGGGCTAATGAAAAACTGTTTTTT.

V and J are TRBV9 and TRBJ1-4; D is perhaps TRBD1 (5 bases). Trimming stripped 3 bases from V and 5 bases from J, with 17 bases between. Germline V gene lookup returns CDR1 SGDLS and CDR2 YYNGEE. This CDR3 contains 16 residues. In nucleotides, the CDR3 is TGTGCCAGCAGCGCAGGAGGAAGGGGAGGAAATGAAAAACTGTTTTTT. Translating it yields CASSAGGRGGNEKLFF.

The CDR3 protein is CASSHWDSSSYNEQFF. DNA for the CDR3: TGTGCCAGCAGTCACTGGGACTCCAGCTCCTACAATGAGCAGTTCTTC. V is TRBV6-5 and J is TRBJ2-1; D perhaps matches TRBD2 (6 bases). Trimming removed 5 bases at V and 0 bases at J, with 14 bases between. The germline gives CDR1 MNHEY, CDR2 SVGAGI. This CDR3 is 16 amino acids long.

The chain combines TRBV5-1 with TRBJ2-6, with D possibly called TRBD1 or TRBD2 (5 bases each). V was trimmed by 1 base and J by 0 bases, leaving 11 bases between them. This CDR3 region has 17 residues. Germline V lookup: CDR1 SGHRS, CDR2 YFSETQ. CDR3 residues: CASSLRGVSSGANVLTF. The CDR3 nucleotides are TGCGCCAGCAGCTTGAGAGGGGTCAGCTCTGGGGCCAACGTCCTGACTTTC.

The chain joins TRBV12-5 to TRBJ2-1; the D gene is possibly TRBD2 (6 bases). V lost 5 bases and J 5 bases, leaving 19 bases between the germline ends. From germline, CDR1 is LGHNT and CDR2 FRNRAP. This CDR3 is built from 16 residues. CDR3: CASGRPRWGGDNEQFF. CDR3 nucleotides: TGTGCTAGTGGTCGTCCCAGGTGGGGCGGGGACAATGAGCAGTTCTTC.

The genes are TRBV5-1 and TRBJ2-1; no clear D. The ends were cut back, 4 bases at V and 15 bases at J, with 20 bases in the middle. The length of the CDR3 is 13 residues. The germline V gene encodes CDR1 SGHRS and CDR2 YFSETQ. This CDR3 is CASSHSPGPPWFF. CDR3 coding DNA: TGCGCCAGCAGCCACTCTCCCGGGCCTCCTTGGTTCTTC.

The V call is TRBV5-1, the J call TRBJ2-1; 8 bases are shared with TRBD2. V was pared by 4 bases and J by 3 bases, with 9 bases of the junction left unmatched. The CDR3 runs to 16 residues. Germline V gene data show CDR1 as SGHRS and CDR2 as YFSETQ. CDR3 bases: TGCGCCAGCAGCGCCCTTTTCGGGACTAGCTACAATGAGCAGTTCTTC. Protein product: CASSALFGTSYNEQFF. Drawing the rest from reference TRBV5-1 and TRBJ2-1, the complete variable domain is KAGVTQTPRYLIKTRGQQVTLSCSPISGHRSVSWYQQTPGQGLQFLFEYFSETQRNKGNFPGRFSGRQFSNSRSEMNVSTLELGDSALYLCASSALFGTSYNEQFFGPGTRLTVL.

The chain uses TRBV19 and TRBJ2-2; 8 nucleotides match TRBD1. The CDR3 is 15 residues long. V dropped 3 bases and J dropped 4; count of bases not matched to a gene: 4. Germline assignment: CDR1 LNHDA and CDR2 SQIVND (reference sequence). The CDR3 sequence is CASSIEGQVTGELFF. CDR3 DNA sequence: TGTGCCAGTAGTATTGAGGGACAGGTCACCGGGGAGCTGTTTTTT.

About this clone: Mismatch with germline at one junction end may stem from a read error. The chain uses TRBV7-7 and TRBJ2-7; TRBD1 aligns across 7 bases. From germline, CDR1 is SSHAT and CDR2 FNYEAQ (reference sequence). This CDR3 has 15 amino acids. Here the CDR3 DNA reads TGTGCTAGCAGCCTTCGACAGGGACCGTCCTACGAGCAGTACTTC. The encoded protein is CASSLRQGPSYEQYF.

The genes are TRBV6-1 and TRBJ1-2; D may be TRBD1 (6 bases). V was pared by 3 bases and J by 2 bases, with 16 bases between. Germline V lookup: CDR1 MNHNS, CDR2 SASEGT. The CDR3 loop spans 16 amino acids. CDR3 sequence (DNA): TGTGCCAGCAGTGAGATCGGAGGACAGAGGAACTATGGCTACACCTTC. Its protein is CASSEIGGQRNYGYTF.